These 31 T cell receptor beta chains originate from one sample sequenced in a study of cytomegalovirus exposure and HLA in healthy donors. Libraries were prepared by immunoSEQ multiplex PCR; TCRdb keeps only in-frame clonotypes and omits some of them. The sample lists more than 150,000 clones; roughly 80% were seen once. Source material: PBMCs. The source of these receptors is a young man in good health and CMV-seropositive.

This clone was counted between two and nine times. The J gene is TRBJ2-7, the V gene TRBV4-3, with TRBD2 as a possible D gene (7 bases). V dropped 4 bases and J dropped 4 bases, with 20 bases sitting between them. This CDR3 spans 16 amino acids. CDR1 LGHNA and CDR2 YSLEER come from the germline V gene. The CDR3 bases are TGCGCCAGCAGCCCCACCGCTAGCGGAGGGGGGTACGAGCAGTACTTC. Encoded protein: CASSPTASGGGYEQYF.

The rearrangement uses TRBV27 and TRBJ2-4; TRBD1 is a possible D gene (5 bases). The CDR3 consists of 15 residues. V was trimmed by 6 bases and J by 1 base, leaving 13 bases between them. Per germline, CDR1 MNHEY and CDR2 SMNVEV (reference sequence). The CDR3 DNA reads TGTGCCAGCAGACCTGTGGGGCGGGCCAAAAACATTCAGTACTTC. Its protein product is CASRPVGRAKNIQYF.

The chain combines TRBV30 with TRBJ1-2; possibly TRBD1 for D (5 bases). Germline V gene lookup returns CDR1 GTSNPN and CDR2 SVGIG (reference sequence). CDR3 length: 13 amino acids. V dropped 2 bases and J dropped 6 bases, with 13 bases sitting between them. The CDR3 reads CAWSSGGWHGYTF. The CDR3 DNA is TGTGCCTGGAGTTCGGGGGGGTGGCATGGCTACACCTTC.

V usage is TRBV27 and J usage is TRBJ2-7; TRBD2 matches 11 bases. Germline V gene sequence: CDR1 MNHEY, CDR2 SMNVEV (reference sequence). Germline trimming cut 3 bases from V and 4 bases from J; bases unmatched to any gene: 11. The CDR3 consists of 17 residues. The CDR3 is CASSFPRTSGSAYEQYF. The CDR3 DNA sequence: TGTGCCAGCAGTTTCCCGAGAACTAGCGGGAGTGCTTACGAGCAGTACTTC.

The chain recombines TRBV5-1 with TRBJ2-5, with TRBD2 as a possible D gene (6 bases). CDR1 is SGHRS and CDR2 is YFSETQ in the germline V gene. CDR3 size: 15 residues. V lost 0 bases and J 4 bases, leaving 13 bases between the germline ends. The CDR3 DNA is TGCGCCAGCAGCTTGGCCGGGAGAGGGCTAGAGACCCAGTACTTC. This encodes CASSLAGRGLETQYF.

This chain links TRBV20-1 with TRBJ1-5, with D possibly being TRBD1 (5 bases). Germline CDR1 DFQATT, CDR2 SNEGSKA (reference sequence). The CDR3 runs to 11 residues. V dropped 1 base and J dropped 8 bases, with 6 bases sitting between them. The CDR3 protein is CSARGGEPQHF. CDR3 bases: TGCAGTGCTAGAGGGGGGGAGCCCCAGCATTTT.

The chain carries TRBV7-2 and TRBJ2-7; D remains unclear. The CDR3 extends over 13 amino acids. Between the trimmed V and J ends, which lost 8 bases and 2 bases, there was a span of 13 bases. CDR1 is SGHTA, CDR2 FQGNSA, per germline. The CDR3: CASRSPGTYEQYF. The CDR3 DNA reads as TGTGCCAGCCGCTCCCCCGGTACCTACGAGCAGTACTTC.

The rearrangement uses TRBV6-5 and TRBJ1-2, with 9 bases lining up with TRBD1. Losses at the gene ends were 7 bases for V and 4 bases for J; bases not matched to a gene: 4. Per germline, CDR1 MNHEY and CDR2 SVGAGI. The length of the CDR3 is 13 residues. The CDR3 coding sequence is TGTGCCAGCAAAAGACAGGGGGTCTATGGCTACACCTTC. Translation: CASKRQGVYGYTF.

The rearrangement uses TRBV29-1 and TRBJ2-3, with a tentative D call TRBD2 (5 bases). Trimming stripped 4 bases from V and 4 bases from J, with 9 bases between. Germline V gives CDR1 SQVTM, CDR2 ANQGSEA. The CDR3 covers 12 residues. CDR3 DNA: TGCAGCGTTGTAGTGGAGGCAGATACGCAGTATTTT. It is translated as CSVVVEADTQYF.

The J gene is TRBJ2-7, the V gene TRBV28, with D possibly matching TRBD2 (6 bases). This CDR3 has 13 amino acids. V lost 10 bases, J lost 0 bases, and 13 bases lay in between. Germline loops: CDR1 MDHEN, CDR2 SYDVKM. The CDR3 reads CATGTLTSYEQYF. CDR3 bases: TGTGCCACAGGGACTCTCACCTCCTACGAGCAGTACTTC.

The V gene is TRBV6-1, the J gene TRBJ2-2; 7 bases map to TRBD1. This CDR3 is 16 amino acids long. Germline V gene lookup returns CDR1 MNHNS and CDR2 SASEGT. Trimming at V came to 4 bases and at J to 4 bases, leaving 9 bases not matched to a gene. The CDR3 DNA is TGTGCCAGCAGTGCACAGGGGACCGCGGGCACCGGGGAGCTGTTTTTT. Its translation: CASSAQGTAGTGELFF.

V usage is TRBV4-3 and J usage is TRBJ2-7; the D gene is possibly TRBD2 (6 bases). V was pared by 0 bases and J by 6 bases, with 15 bases between. Germline CDR1 LGHNA, CDR2 YSLEER. The CDR3 spans 15 residues. CDR3 loop: CASSQEWDSTVEQYF. CDR3 nucleotides: TGCGCCAGCAGCCAAGAATGGGACTCCACAGTCGAGCAGTACTTC.

The chain is built from TRBV6-5 and TRBJ1-5, with D possibly being TRBD1 (5 bases). CDR3 length: 13 amino acids. V gave up 7 bases and J gave up 4 bases, with 11 bases separating them. Germline V gives CDR1 MNHEY, CDR2 SVGAGI. This CDR3 reads CASTGEGNQPQHF. Written as DNA, the CDR3 is TGTGCCAGCACGGGGGAGGGTAATCAGCCCCAGCATTTT.

This chain links TRBV11-2 with TRBJ2-1, with D possibly TRBD2 on 5 matching bases. The CDR3 consists of 14 residues. Looked up from germline, CDR1 is SGHAT and CDR2 is FQNNGV. V lost 5 bases to trimming and J lost 8 bases, with 16 bases between them. The chain's CDR3 is CASSETMGIDEQFF. The CDR3 DNA reads TGTGCCAGCAGCGAGACTATGGGGATCGATGAGCAGTTCTTC.

This clone was recorded once. The V gene is TRBV15, the J gene TRBJ2-7, with 12 bases aligning to TRBD2. Germline V gene lookup returns CDR1 LNHNV and CDR2 YYDKDF (reference sequence). CDR3 length: 15 residues. After removal of 2 bases from V and 2 bases from J, the junction contained 1 base not matched to a gene. This CDR3 reads CATSRRTSGTYEQYF. CDR3 DNA: TGTGCCACCAGCAGAAGGACTAGCGGGACCTACGAGCAGTACTTC.

The rearrangement links TRBV29-1 to TRBJ2-1; perhaps TRBD1 as D (5 bases). Germline V gene lookup returns CDR1 SQVTM and CDR2 ANQGSEA. The CDR3 is 12 residues long. Trimming shortened V by 2 bases and J by 8 bases, and 10 bases separated the two germline ends. CDR3 sequence (DNA): TGCAGCGTTGAACCCAGGGCGGATGAGCAGTTCTTC. It specifies CSVEPRADEQFF.

The chain links TRBV27 to TRBJ2-4; 8 bases match TRBD1. CDR3 length: 14 residues. V shed 8 bases and J 6 bases; nucleotides not matched to a gene: 9. Germline CDR1 reads MNHEY; CDR2 reads SMNVEV (reference sequence). CDR3 sequence (DNA): TGTGCCAGCCCTTCCCGGGACAGGAGAAACATTCAGTACTTC. Its translation is CASPSRDRRNIQYF.

This chain connects TRBV21-1 to TRBJ1-2; the table gives TRBD1 as D, unverified against the DNA. TRBV21-1 is marked as a pseudogene. The CDR3 has 14 residues. The CDR3 sequence: CASSIRQAQIGYTF. The CDR3 region has the DNA TGTGCCAGCAGCATACGACAGGCCCAAATTGGCTACACCTTC.

The genes are TRBV7-9 and TRBJ2-1; 7 bases line up with TRBD2. In germline, CDR1 is SEHNR, CDR2 FQNEAQ (reference sequence). The CDR3 contains 16 residues. The V segment lost 3 bases and the J segment 3 bases; nucleotides outside the gene matches: 8. In nucleotides, the CDR3 is TGTGCCAGCAGCTTCCGGCGGGCTAGCGGCTACAATGAGCAGTTCTTC. As protein: CASSFRRASGYNEQFF.

V and J are TRBV7-9 and TRBJ1-4, with TRBD1 as a possible D gene (6 bases). Trimming stripped 7 bases from V and 8 bases from J, with 20 bases between. The CDR3 covers 15 residues. Germline CDR1 is SEHNR and CDR2 is FQNEAQ (reference sequence). CDR3 sequence reads: CASTGGGGRREKLFF. The CDR3, as DNA: TGTGCCAGCACTGGGGGAGGGGGGCGTCGGGAAAAACTGTTTTTT.

The chain joins TRBV5-4 to TRBJ2-5; D is perhaps TRBD1 (6 bases). Between the trimmed V and J ends, which lost 5 bases and 4 bases, there was a span of 21 bases. The CDR3 contains 16 residues. CDR1 is SGHNT, CDR2 YYREEE, per germline (reference sequence). The CDR3 DNA follows: TGTGCCAGCAGACTAGGCCCACAGGGTTCGCTAGAGACCCAGTACTTC. Encoded protein: CASRLGPQGSLETQYF. Supplemented by reference TRBV5-4 and TRBJ2-5, the full variable domain reads ETGVTQSPTHLIKTRGQQVTLRCSSQSGHNTVSWYQQALGQGPQFIFQYYREEENGRGNFPPRFSGLQFPNYSSELNVNALELDDSALYLCASRLGPQGSLETQYFGPGTRLLVL.

This clone was detected once. J is TRBJ1-4 and V is TRBV6-5, with D unclear. The DNA end favors TRBJ2-2, so the J call may be wrong. Germline CDR1 is MNHEY and CDR2 is SVGAGI. This CDR3 has 12 residues. CDR3 region: CASSYLGGELFF. The DNA of the CDR3 is TGTGCCAGCAGTTACCTTGGTGGGGAGCTGTTTTTT.

V and J are TRBV27 and TRBJ2-2; D gene ambiguous. The CDR3 consists of 14 residues. Germline-derived CDR1 and CDR2 are MNHEY and SMNVEV (reference sequence). V dropped 0 bases and J dropped 7 bases, with 9 bases sitting between them. This CDR3 reads CASSLSLGRGELFF. The CDR3 DNA is TGTGCCAGCAGTTTATCGCTTGGCCGCGGGGAGCTGTTTTTT.

This clone was recorded only once. This chain joins TRBV6-6 and TRBJ1-2; D is unresolved. Between the trimmed V and J ends, which lost 2 bases and 7 bases, there was a span of 17 bases. The CDR3 has 15 amino acids. Germline CDR1 is MNHNY and CDR2 is SVGAGI (reference sequence). CDR3 loop: CASSYGGEELGGYTF. In DNA form, the CDR3 reads TGTGCCAGCAGTTACGGTGGCGAGGAACTGGGTGGCTACACCTTC.

V and J are TRBV20-1 and TRBJ1-3; D unclear. The CDR3 spans 11 residues. V shed 5 bases and J shed 4 bases, with 6 bases lying between them. CDR1 is DFQATT and CDR2 is SNEGSKA in the germline V gene (reference sequence). The CDR3 nucleotides read TGCAGTGCTTCACAGGGAAACACCATATATTTT. It specifies CSASQGNTIYF.

This clone was counted a few times. V gene TRBV27 combines with J gene TRBJ1-2, with a possible D match to TRBD1 (5 bases). Germline V gene sequence: CDR1 MNHEY, CDR2 SMNVEV (reference sequence). This CDR3 has 11 residues. Trimming pared 11 bases from V and 4 bases from J, leaving 11 bases between. The CDR3 bases are TGTGCCGTCAAGGGACTCTATGGCTACACCTTC. It translates to CAVKGLYGYTF.

This clone was seen a handful of times. The chain combines TRBV6-5 with TRBJ1-2, with D uncertain. V was clipped by 0 bases and J by 2 bases, with 10 bases between them. This CDR3 comprises 15 residues. Germline V lookup: CDR1 MNHEY, CDR2 SVGAGI. The CDR3 here is CASSYSGVVNYGYTF. For the CDR3, the DNA is TGTGCCAGCAGTTACTCCGGGGTCGTGAACTATGGCTACACCTTC.

Note on this clone: This sample includes further DNA sequences coding for the same CDR3. The chain joins TRBV7-2 to TRBJ2-1; the D is unclear. The CDR3 is 12 amino acids. V was clipped by 1 base and J by 7 bases, with 5 bases between them. Per the germline V gene, CDR1 is SGHTA and CDR2 is FQGNSA. The CDR3 loop is CASSLVSNEQFF. DNA of the CDR3: TGTGCCAGCAGCTTAGTCTCGAATGAGCAGTTCTTC.

The chain links TRBV28 to TRBJ2-2; 10 bases match TRBD2. The germline gives CDR1 MDHEN, CDR2 SYDVKM. The CDR3 length is 14 residues. V lost 7 bases and J lost 7; bases outside the gene matches: 6. CDR3 sequence reads: CASNLAGEVGELFF. CDR3 sequence (DNA): TGTGCCAGCAATCTAGCGGGAGAAGTCGGGGAGCTGTTTTTT.

This clone was seen just once. The rearrangement joins TRBV6-6 to TRBJ1-5, with D maybe TRBD1 (6 bases). This CDR3 is built from 16 residues. Germline V gene data show CDR1 as MNHNY and CDR2 as SVGAGI (reference sequence). V lost 2 bases to trimming and J lost 0 bases, with 11 bases between them. The DNA of the CDR3 is TGTGCCAGCAGTTACGGGACAAGCTATAGCAATCAGCCCCAGCATTTT. This sequence encodes CASSYGTSYSNQPQHF.

This clone was seen once. Germline is not matched at one junction end, which may reflect a read error. This rearrangement joins TRBV7-9 to TRBJ1-3; 7 nucleotides align to TRBD1. The CDR3 covers 14 residues. Germline CDR1 and CDR2: SEHNR and FQNEAQ (reference sequence). The CDR3 region is CASSLTDRPLLFNF. CDR3 DNA: TGTGCCAGCAGCCTAACGGACAGGCCCCTACTGTTTAATTTT. Supplemented by reference TRBV7-9 and TRBJ1-3, the full variable domain reads DTGVSQNPRHKITKRGQNVTFRCDPISEHNRLYWYRQTLGQGPEFLTYFQNEAQLEKSRLLSDRFSAERPKGSFSTLEIQRTEQGDSAMYLCASSLTDRPLLFNFGEGSWLTVV.